The clone carrying this T cell receptor beta chain showed up just once. The antigen is undetermined. This entry comes from a study of cytomegalovirus exposure and HLA in healthy donors. About the research overall: The same platform used for the approximately 700 first-cohort repertoires was also used for the roughly 120 validation repertoires, as a later analysis reported. Overall study findings and caveats: Cytomegalovirus-associated status was assigned to about 180 TCR beta chains. Reportedly, cytomegalovirus status was diagnosed with high sensitivity and specificity.

Data came from immunoSEQ multiplex PCR; TCRdb stores just in-frame clones and leaves some out. Counted here are about 160,000 clones, roughly 90% occurring once; the ten biggest clones make up about 5.8%. This CDR3 contains 14 residues. Germline CDR1 reads SGHVS; CDR2 reads FQNEAQ. J lost 6 bases, V lost 6 bases, and 6 bases had no gene match. Separate from the roughly 700-subject first cohort was the roughly 130-subject validation cohort, to which the donors belonged. The clonotype originates from a woman under 40 in good health and CMV-seronegative. Sequencing input: PBMCs. The V call is TRBV7-8, the J call TRBJ2-2; 8 nucleotides align to TRBD1. The CDR3, as DNA: TGTGCCAGCAGACACAGGACAGGGTCCGGGGAGCTGTTTTTT. Protein: CASRHRTGSGELFF.